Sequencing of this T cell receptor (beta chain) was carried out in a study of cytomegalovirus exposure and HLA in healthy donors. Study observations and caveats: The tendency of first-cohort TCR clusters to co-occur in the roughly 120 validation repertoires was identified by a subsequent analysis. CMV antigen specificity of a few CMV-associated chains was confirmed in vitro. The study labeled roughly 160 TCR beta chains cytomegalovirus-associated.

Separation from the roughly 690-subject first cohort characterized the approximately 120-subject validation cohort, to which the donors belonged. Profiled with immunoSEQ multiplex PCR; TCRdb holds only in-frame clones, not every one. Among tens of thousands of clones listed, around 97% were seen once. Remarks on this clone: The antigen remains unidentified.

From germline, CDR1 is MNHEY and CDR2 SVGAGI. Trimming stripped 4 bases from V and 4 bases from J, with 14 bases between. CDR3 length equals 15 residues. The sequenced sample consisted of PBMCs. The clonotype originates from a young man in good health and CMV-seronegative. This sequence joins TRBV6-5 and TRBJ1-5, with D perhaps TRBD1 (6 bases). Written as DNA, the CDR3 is TGTGCCAGCAGTTCGACGGGACAACCAAATCAGCCCCAGCATTTT. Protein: CASSSTGQPNQPQHF.